Shown below are 7 T cell receptor beta chains from a single sample sequenced in a study of cytomegalovirus exposure and HLA in healthy donors. Researchers ran the PCR with 60 Vbeta and 13 Jbeta primers. Here immunoSEQ multiplex PCR was the method, and the copy in TCRdb shows in-frame clones only, minus some. The sample lists over 130,000 clones; 82% were seen once. The sample taken for sequencing was PBMCs. The receptors derive from a male donor in good health and CMV-seronegative.

V and J are TRBV6-5 and TRBJ2-1, with D hard to call. Germline V gives CDR1 MNHEY, CDR2 SVGAGI. The V gene lost 0 bases and the J gene lost 5 bases, with 14 bases spanning the gap. The CDR3 loop spans 16 amino acids. DNA for the CDR3: TGTGCCAGCAGTTACTCCCCGGTCCCGCCTAACAATGAGCAGTTCTTC. As protein: CASSYSPVPPNNEQFF.

The table lists this clone with a few counts. The DNA of the CDR3 is TGTGCCAGCAGCTCCCCGACACTTACTAGCGGGAGACCAGGGTGGAATGAGCAGTTCTTC. Amino acid sequence: CASSSPTLTSGRPGWNEQFF. The chain employs TRBV7-8 and TRBJ2-1, with 11 bases that match TRBD2. J gave up 7 bases and V 4 bases, and 21 bases lay outside the gene matches. This CDR3 contains 20 residues. The germline V gene has CDR1 SGHVS and CDR2 FQNEAQ.

This chain links TRBV27 with TRBJ2-5, with TRBD1 as a possible D gene (5 bases). The DNA end favors TRBJ2-7, so the J call may be wrong. The CDR3 has 13 residues. Per the germline V gene, CDR1 is MNHEY and CDR2 is SMNVEV (reference sequence). The CDR3 DNA follows: TGTGCCAGCAGTTTAACAGGCCCCTACGAGCAGTACTTC. It encodes CASSLTGPYEQYF.

This chain joins TRBV13 and TRBJ2-3; a weak D match, TRBD2 (6 bases). Trimming took off 1 base at V and 6 bases at J, with 8 bases between the two ends. This CDR3 spans 13 amino acids. Germline V gene sequence: CDR1 PRHDT, CDR2 FYEKMQ (reference sequence). The CDR3, as DNA: TGTGCCAGCAGCTTAGAGGAGGGGGATACGCAGTATTTT. Residues: CASSLEEGDTQYF.

This chain's CDR3 is CASSPITSGSHEQYF. As DNA, the CDR3 is TGCGCCAGCAGCCCGATTACTAGCGGGAGCCACGAGCAGTACTTC. The chain recombines TRBV5-1 with TRBJ2-7, with 11 nucleotides matching TRBD2. The V gene end was trimmed by 4 bases and the J gene end by 5 bases; junction bases not matched to a gene: 8. There are 15 residues in the CDR3. From germline, CDR1 is SGHRS and CDR2 YFSETQ.

The chain carries TRBV6-1 and TRBJ2-2; D might be TRBD2 (7 bases). This CDR3 is 15 amino acids long. Trimming stripped 9 bases from V and 3 bases from J, with 17 bases between. Germline V gene sequence: CDR1 MNHNS, CDR2 SASEGT. CDR3 nucleotides: TGTGCCAGTGGGAGGGGGGGACTTTACACCGGGGAGCTGTTTTTT. Its translation: CASGRGGLYTGELFF.

On this clone itself: Likely a read error: the CDR3 ends without its conserved phenylalanine or tryptophan. The DNA is left out, because the CDR3 cannot be placed on it with certainty; the CDR3 is given as TCRdb lists it. The genes are TRBV11-2 and TRBJ1-1. Germline CDR1 and CDR2: SGHAT and FQNNGV. From its first to its last residue, the CDR3 has 11 amino acids. The CDR3 reads CASSLGGPGPG.